This T cell receptor beta chain is drawn from a study of shared clonotypes between healthy human individuals. The overall study: The composition of the donors was a couple of women and a few men aged 18 to 49. Study observations and caveats: Apart from blood, nothing was sampled; tissue repertoires likely differ. Generally, naive subsets came out with larger estimated richness than memory subsets.

In the original analysis: ImmunoSEQ yielded junction-only sequences lacking quality scores, so filtering differed. Clones were read by immunoSEQ multiplex PCR, and TCRdb kept only the in-frame ones, dropping some. The D gene and trimming were derived from the DNA, and the V and J assignments and clone size from that table. The table shows some 2.4 million clones, with more than 85% occurring only once. Of note for this clone: Its antigen is unidentified.

The V gene's germline CDR1 is SGHNT and CDR2 YYREEE (reference sequence). Trimming cost V 7 bases and J 5 bases, with 15 bases left between them. The CDR3 has 13 amino acids. The V and J genes are TRBV5-4 and TRBJ1-2; tentative D call: TRBD1 (5 bases). Material for sequencing was naive CD4+ T cells from PBMCs. Subset meaning: CD45RA+ positively selected. This TCR was recovered from a man aged 18 to 30 in good health. Some clones in this sample may be carry-over from other donors' samples. The CDR3 nucleotides are TGTGCCAGCCTAGGGTCCGGGGGATATGGCTACACCTTC. Translated: CASLGSGGYGYTF.